Listed below are T cell receptor beta chains from one sample, sequenced in a study of spatial heterogeneity in lung cancer. A single record per CDR3 protein comes from TCRdb applying MiXCR to the 5' RACE reads. The profile covers thousands of distinct CDR3 sequences, with about 45% appearing a single time and roughly a fifth taken by the ten largest. The sample consisted of lung tumor tissue, taken at surgery. These receptors were taken from a male donor with early-stage non-small cell lung cancer. Both conserved end residues are part of each CDR3. Clone size appears in some rows only: once, few, many, or a class for an expanded clone.

J | V | size | CDR3
TRBJ2-2 | TRBV12-3/TRBV12-4 | few | CASRGTGFYGELFF
TRBJ2-2 | TRBV27 | few | CASSHARDRDTGELFF
TRBJ1-6 | TRBV10-3 | few | CAISESWGTDYNSPLHF
TRBJ2-3 | TRBV7-2 | - | CASSRGRGTDTQYF
TRBJ2-3 | TRBV24-1 | - | CATSDQGQGDTDTQYF
TRBJ2-7 | TRBV11-2 | few | CASSPGPPYEQYF
TRBJ2-5 | TRBV5-6 | few | CASSLTDQETQYF
TRBJ2-3 | TRBV6-5 | - | CASSRLADTASSTDTQYF
TRBJ2-2 | TRBV10-1 | few | CASSAPGLGAGELFF
TRBJ2-1 | TRBV24-1 | - | CATSDPGQFGTDEQFF
TRBJ2-3 | TRBV5-6 | - | CASSLLAGARTDTQYF
TRBJ2-5 | TRBV7-9 | - | CASSPSGEPASQYF
TRBJ2-5 | TRBV6-2/TRBV6-3 | once | CASSYDSGDQETQYF
TRBJ2-5 | TRBV7-9 | few | CASSLSGLYQETQYF
TRBJ2-3 | TRBV2 | few | CASTNSVVSDTQYF
TRBJ2-7 | TRBV20-1 | once | CSASWQGTFPSYEQYF
TRBJ2-1 | TRBV14 | - | CASSQDVPPLFNEQFF
TRBJ2-3 | TRBV7-3 | few | CASSLTWAGTDTQYF
TRBJ2-7 | TRBV12-3/TRBV12-4 | - | CASSSTGGPQEQYF
TRBJ1-2 | TRBV20-1 | - | CSARDYREYGYTF
TRBJ2-7 | TRBV6-2/TRBV6-3 | - | CASSPDTKISYEQYF
TRBJ2-3 | TRBV5-1 | - | CASSLGASADTQYF
TRBJ2-3 | TRBV5-4 | - | CASSFLGLRTDTQYF
TRBJ2-4 | TRBV10-3 | - | CAISERTVNSKNIQYF
TRBJ2-7 | TRBV20-1 | few | CSADRSLSYEQYF
TRBJ2-7 | TRBV20-1 | few | CSANPGTSGGAYEQYF
TRBJ2-3 | TRBV29-1 | few | CSVEIWQEGPDTQYF
TRBJ2-5 | TRBV7-7 | - | CASSRRGSETQYF
TRBJ2-7 | TRBV12-3/TRBV12-4 | - | CASSPGQGESYEQYF
TRBJ2-2 | TRBV11-2 | - | CASSLDPNTGELFF
TRBJ2-2 | TRBV7-9 | medium-sized | CASSLPSQGTNTGELFF
TRBJ2-1 | TRBV5-6 | - | CASSLGGQRYNEQFF
TRBJ2-7 | TRBV10-2 | - | CASSEIGVLYEQYF
TRBJ2-7 | TRBV28 | few | CASSFPLGGTYEQYF
TRBJ2-7 | TRBV7-6 | few | CASSLERSEQYF
TRBJ2-7 | TRBV7-9 | - | CASSPSSGEQYF
TRBJ2-7 | TRBV18 | - | CASSPGTGAYEQYF
TRBJ2-5 | TRBV3-1 | - | CASRYLLAGGPEETQYF
TRBJ2-2 | TRBV5-6 | - | CASSAGTGSNTGELFF
TRBJ2-5 | TRBV29-1 | many | CSVEDLAGETQYF
TRBJ2-3 | TRBV28 | - | CASSLSVRVTFSHYTPRDTQYF
TRBJ2-1 | TRBV12-3/TRBV12-4 | - | CASINMVGPIYNEQFF
TRBJ2-7 | TRBV2 | once | CASLAGVISYEQYF
TRBJ2-5 | TRBV3-1 | few | CASSPPPTGGGETQYF
TRBJ2-7 | TRBV5-4 | few | CASSGGRRDDEQYF
TRBJ2-2 | TRBV7-2 | - | CASSLRRGELFF
TRBJ2-3 | TRBV11-1 | - | CASSLRRGTSTDTQYF
TRBJ2-7 | TRBV7-2 | hyperexpanded | CASSLGPPGLVYEQYF
TRBJ2-1 | TRBV9 | - | CASSVKWGGNYNEQFF
TRBJ1-6 | TRBV20-1 | - | CSARNPTGRINSPLHF
TRBJ2-1 | TRBV29-1 | - | CSVEEPGLRNEQFF
TRBJ2-6 | TRBV18 | - | CASSPPRPSGANVLTF
TRBJ2-2 | TRBV4-1 | - | CASSQEGGVNTGELFF
TRBJ2-2 | TRBV20-1 | - | CSARDGRVDTGELFF